This T cell receptor beta chain was profiled in a study of shared clonotypes between healthy human individuals. The germline CDR1 and CDR2 sequences are MRHNA and SNTAGT. V shed 10 bases and J shed 5 bases, with 9 bases lying between them. This CDR3 is built from 11 residues. Repertoires were generated with immunoSEQ multiplex PCR, while TCRdb's copy carries only in-frame clones and drops some. This sample carries about a million clones, roughly 77% of them seen once, and the ten largest clones take roughly 0.83%. This clone was seen once. Its antigen is unidentified. Whole-study findings and limits: Non-shared clonotypes had lower generation probabilities than those shared by all four donors.

The sample consisted of memory CD4+ T cells from PBMCs. Subset of the sample: CD45RA-negative fraction. This rearrangement joins TRBV6-4 to TRBJ2-1; weak D call: TRBD1 (5 bases). This receptor was identified in a man between 18 and 29 years old in good health. Some clones in this sample may be carry-over from other donors' samples. DNA for the CDR3: TGTGCCACCCAGGGCAACAATGAGCAGTTCTTC. Translating gives CATQGNNEQFF.